Below, 5 T cell receptor beta chains from the same sample are listed, as sequenced in a study of monozygotic twins with inflammatory bowel disease. TCRdb re-called the 5' RACE reads and gives one entry per CDR3 protein, without DNA. This repertoire includes about 440,000 distinct CDR3 sequences. The sample taken for sequencing was blood. Receptors originate from a human donor with ulcerative colitis or Crohn's disease, or a healthy co-twin of an affected twin (not recorded which).

The rearrangement joins TRBV7-2 to TRBJ1-6. The germline V gene encodes CDR1 SGHTA and CDR2 FQGNSA. CDR3 length: 13 amino acids. The CDR3 loop is CASSHPGNSPLHF.

The rearrangement links TRBV5-1 to TRBJ2-1; no DNA is available, so the TRBD2 call from TCRdb remains unchecked. Germline V CDR1 and CDR2: SGHRS, YFSETQ. This CDR3 has 12 amino acids. CDR3 amino acids: CASSLRADEQFF. The full variable domain, in which reference TRBV5-1 and TRBJ2-1 provide the parts outside the CDR3, is KAGVTQTPRYLIKTRGQQVTLSCSPISGHRSVSWYQQTPGQGLQFLFEYFSETQRNKGNFPGRFSGRQFSNSRSEMNVSTLELGDSALYLCASSLRADEQFFGPGTRLTVL.

The chain is built from TRBV4-3 and TRBJ1-3; TCRdb's D gene call, TRBD1, goes unchecked for lack of DNA. Germline V gene lookup returns CDR1 LGHNA and CDR2 YSLEER. This CDR3 is 15 amino acids long. CDR3 in amino acids: CASSPTGFDGNTIYF.

The V call is TRBV5-1, the J call TRBJ1-5; absent DNA, TCRdb's TRBD1 call cannot be checked. In germline, CDR1 is SGHRS, CDR2 YFSETQ. The CDR3 is 13 amino acids. The CDR3 loop reads CASSTGPGGAQHF.

The chain has TRBV5-6 and TRBJ2-1; TCRdb lists TRBD2, though no DNA is available to test this call. In germline, CDR1 is SGHDT, CDR2 YYEEEE. The CDR3 totals 16 residues. The CDR3 loop reads CASSRRTSRSYNEQFF.